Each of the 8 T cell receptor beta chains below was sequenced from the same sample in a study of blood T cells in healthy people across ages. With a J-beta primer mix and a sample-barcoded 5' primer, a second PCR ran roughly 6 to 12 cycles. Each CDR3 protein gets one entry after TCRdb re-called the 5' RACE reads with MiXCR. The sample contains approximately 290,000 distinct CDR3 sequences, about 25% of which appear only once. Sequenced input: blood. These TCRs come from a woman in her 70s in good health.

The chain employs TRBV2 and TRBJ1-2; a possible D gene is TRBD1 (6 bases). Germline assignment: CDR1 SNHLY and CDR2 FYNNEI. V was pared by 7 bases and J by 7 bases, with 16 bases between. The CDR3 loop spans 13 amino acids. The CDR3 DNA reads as TGTGCCAGCAATATAGAACGGACAGCTGGCTACACCTTC. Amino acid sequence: CASNIERTAGYTF.

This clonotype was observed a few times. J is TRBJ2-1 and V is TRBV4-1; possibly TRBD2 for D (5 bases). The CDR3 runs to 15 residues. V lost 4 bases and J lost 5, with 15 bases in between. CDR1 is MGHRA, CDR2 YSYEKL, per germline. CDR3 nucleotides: TGCGCCAGCAGCCCGAGGACTCTTCGGGACAATGAGCAGTTCTTC. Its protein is CASSPRTLRDNEQFF.

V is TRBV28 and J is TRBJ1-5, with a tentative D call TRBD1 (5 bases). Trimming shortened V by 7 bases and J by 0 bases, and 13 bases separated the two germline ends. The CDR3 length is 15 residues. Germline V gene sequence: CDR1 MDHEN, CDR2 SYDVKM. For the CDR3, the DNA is TGTGCCAGCAATCTGTGGGGGGATAGCAATCAGCCCCAGCATTTT. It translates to CASNLWGDSNQPQHF.

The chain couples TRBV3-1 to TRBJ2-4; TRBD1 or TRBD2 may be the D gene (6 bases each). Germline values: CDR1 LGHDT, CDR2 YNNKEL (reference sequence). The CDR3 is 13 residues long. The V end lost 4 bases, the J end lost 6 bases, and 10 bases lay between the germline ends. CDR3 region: CASSLKGGNIQYF. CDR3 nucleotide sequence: TGTGCCAGCAGCCTCAAGGGGGGAAACATTCAGTACTTC. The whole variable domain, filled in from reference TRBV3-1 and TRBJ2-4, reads DTAVSQTPKYLVTQMGNDKSIKCEQNLGHDTMYWYKQDSKKFLKIMFSYNNKELIINETVPNRFSPKSPDKAHLNLHINSLELGDSAVYFCASSLKGGNIQYFGAGTRLSVL.

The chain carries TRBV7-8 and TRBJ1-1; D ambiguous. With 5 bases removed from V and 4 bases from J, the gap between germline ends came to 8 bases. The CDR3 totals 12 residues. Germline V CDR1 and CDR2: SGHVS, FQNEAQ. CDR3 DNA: TGTGCCAGCAGCCTCCTGTCCACTGAAGCTTTCTTT. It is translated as CASSLLSTEAFF.

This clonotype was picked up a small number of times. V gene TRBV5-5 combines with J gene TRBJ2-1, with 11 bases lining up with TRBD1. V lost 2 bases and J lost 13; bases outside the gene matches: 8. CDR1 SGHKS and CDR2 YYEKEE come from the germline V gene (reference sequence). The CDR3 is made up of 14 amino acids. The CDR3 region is CASSLTVGTGGQFF. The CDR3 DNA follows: TGTGCCAGCAGCTTAACCGTCGGGACAGGGGGTCAGTTCTTC.

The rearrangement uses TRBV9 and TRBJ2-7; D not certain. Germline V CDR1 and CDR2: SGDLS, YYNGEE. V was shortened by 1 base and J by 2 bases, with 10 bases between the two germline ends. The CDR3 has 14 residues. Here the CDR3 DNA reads TGTGCCAGCAGCGTAAACTCCCCGACCTACGAGCAGTACTTC. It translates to CASSVNSPTYEQYF.

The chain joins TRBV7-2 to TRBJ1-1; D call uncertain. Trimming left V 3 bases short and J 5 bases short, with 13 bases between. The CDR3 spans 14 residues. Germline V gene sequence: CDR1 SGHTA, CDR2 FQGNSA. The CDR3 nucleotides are TGTGCCAGCAGCTTTGCAAGAGGTAGTACTGAAGCTTTCTTT. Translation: CASSFARGSTEAFF.